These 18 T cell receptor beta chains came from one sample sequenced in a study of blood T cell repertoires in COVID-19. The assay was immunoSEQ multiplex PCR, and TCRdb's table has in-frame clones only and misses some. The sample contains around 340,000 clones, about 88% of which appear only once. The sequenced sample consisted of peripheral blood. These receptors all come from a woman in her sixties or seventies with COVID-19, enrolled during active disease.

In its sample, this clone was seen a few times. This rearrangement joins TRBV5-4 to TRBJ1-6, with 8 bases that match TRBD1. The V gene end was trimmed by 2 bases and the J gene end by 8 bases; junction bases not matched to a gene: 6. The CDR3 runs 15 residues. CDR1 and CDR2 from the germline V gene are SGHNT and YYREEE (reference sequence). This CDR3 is CASSFGRGPDSPLHF. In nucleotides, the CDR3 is TGTGCCAGCAGCTTCGGCAGGGGGCCGGATTCACCCCTCCACTTT.

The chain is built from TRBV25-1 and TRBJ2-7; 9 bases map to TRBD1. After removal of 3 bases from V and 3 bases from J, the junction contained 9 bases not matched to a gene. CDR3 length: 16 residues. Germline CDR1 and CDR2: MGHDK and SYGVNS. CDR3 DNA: TGTGCCAGCAGTGAGAGCCGGGACAGGGTTTACTACGAGCAGTACTTC. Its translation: CASSESRDRVYYEQYF.

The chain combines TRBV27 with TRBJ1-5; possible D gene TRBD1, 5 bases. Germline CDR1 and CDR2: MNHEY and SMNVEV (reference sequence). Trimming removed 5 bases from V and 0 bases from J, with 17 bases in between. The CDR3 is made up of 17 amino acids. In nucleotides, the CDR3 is TGTGCCAGCAGTCCCCCGGGGGGACCCACTAGCAATCAGCCCCAGCATTTT. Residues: CASSPPGGPTSNQPQHF.

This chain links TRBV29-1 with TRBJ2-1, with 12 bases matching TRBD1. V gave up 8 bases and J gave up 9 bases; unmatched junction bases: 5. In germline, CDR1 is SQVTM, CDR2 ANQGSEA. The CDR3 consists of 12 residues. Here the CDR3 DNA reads TGCAGCCTGGGACAGGGGGCTGGTGAGCAGTTCTTC. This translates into CSLGQGAGEQFF.

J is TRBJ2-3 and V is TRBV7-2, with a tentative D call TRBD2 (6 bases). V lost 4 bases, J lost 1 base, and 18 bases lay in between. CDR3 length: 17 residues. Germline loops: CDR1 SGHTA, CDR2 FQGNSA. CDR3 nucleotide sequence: TGTGCCAGCAGCTCCCTCTATAGCGGAGTCGGCACAGATACGCAGTATTTT. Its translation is CASSSLYSGVGTDTQYF.

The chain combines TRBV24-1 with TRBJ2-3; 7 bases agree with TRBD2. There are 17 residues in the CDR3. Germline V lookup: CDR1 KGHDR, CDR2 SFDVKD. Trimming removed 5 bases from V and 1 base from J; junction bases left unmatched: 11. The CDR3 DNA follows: TGTGCCACCAGTGCCCGAGGGGCGGGGGATGGCACAGATACGCAGTATTTT. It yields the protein CATSARGAGDGTDTQYF.

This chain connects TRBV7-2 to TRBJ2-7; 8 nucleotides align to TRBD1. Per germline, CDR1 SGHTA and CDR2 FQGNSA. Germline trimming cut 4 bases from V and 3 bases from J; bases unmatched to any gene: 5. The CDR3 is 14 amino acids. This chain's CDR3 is CASSSTGANYEQYF. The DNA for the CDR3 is TGTGCCAGCAGCTCGACAGGGGCCAACTACGAGCAGTACTTC.

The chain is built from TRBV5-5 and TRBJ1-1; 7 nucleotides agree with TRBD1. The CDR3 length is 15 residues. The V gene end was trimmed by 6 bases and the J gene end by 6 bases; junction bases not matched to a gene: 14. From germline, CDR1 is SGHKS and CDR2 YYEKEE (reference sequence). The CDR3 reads CASNFQTGVWAEAFF. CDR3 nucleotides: TGTGCCAGCAACTTTCAAACAGGGGTGTGGGCTGAAGCTTTCTTT.

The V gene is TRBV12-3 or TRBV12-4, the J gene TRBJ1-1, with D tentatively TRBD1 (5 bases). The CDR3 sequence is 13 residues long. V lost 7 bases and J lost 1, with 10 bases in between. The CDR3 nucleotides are TGTGCCAGCACTCTTCAGGGGAACACTGAAGCTTTCTTT. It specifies CASTLQGNTEAFF.

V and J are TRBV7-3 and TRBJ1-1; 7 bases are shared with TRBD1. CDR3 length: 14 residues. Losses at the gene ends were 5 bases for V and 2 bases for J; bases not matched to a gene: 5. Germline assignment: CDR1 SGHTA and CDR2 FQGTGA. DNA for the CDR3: TGTGCCAGCAGCCTAGGGACAGTCAACACTGAAGCTTTCTTT. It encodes CASSLGTVNTEAFF.

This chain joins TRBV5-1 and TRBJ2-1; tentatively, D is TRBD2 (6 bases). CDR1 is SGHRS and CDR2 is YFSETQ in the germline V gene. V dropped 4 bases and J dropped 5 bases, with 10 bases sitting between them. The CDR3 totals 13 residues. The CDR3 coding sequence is TGCGCCAGCAGCCTGGGACTCGACAATGAGCAGTTCTTC. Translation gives CASSLGLDNEQFF.

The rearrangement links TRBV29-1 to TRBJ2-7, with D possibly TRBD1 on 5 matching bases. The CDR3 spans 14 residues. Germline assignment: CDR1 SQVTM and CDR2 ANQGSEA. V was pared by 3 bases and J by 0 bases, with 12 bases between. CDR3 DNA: TGCAGCGTTGATGGACATTTTAGCTCCTACGAGCAGTACTTC. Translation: CSVDGHFSSYEQYF.

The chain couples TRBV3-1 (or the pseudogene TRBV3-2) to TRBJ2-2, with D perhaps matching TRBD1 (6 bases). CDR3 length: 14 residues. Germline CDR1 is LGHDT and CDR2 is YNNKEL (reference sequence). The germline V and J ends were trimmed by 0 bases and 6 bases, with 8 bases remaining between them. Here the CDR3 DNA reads TGTGCCAGCAGCCAAGAGGCAGGGGCCGGGGAGCTGTTTTTT. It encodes CASSQEAGAGELFF.

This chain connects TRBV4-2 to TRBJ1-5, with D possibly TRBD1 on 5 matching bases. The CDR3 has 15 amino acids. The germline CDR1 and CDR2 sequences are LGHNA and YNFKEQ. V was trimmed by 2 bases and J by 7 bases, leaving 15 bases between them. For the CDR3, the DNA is TGTGCCAGCAGCCAACTGGGGAGGGGCCAACAGCCCCAGCATTTT. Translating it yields CASSQLGRGQQPQHF.

The CDR3 DNA sequence: TGTGCCAGCAGCTCCCGAGGGGCGGGGGATACAGAGACCCAGTACTTC. It translates to CASSSRGAGDTETQYF. The chain joins TRBV7-6 to TRBJ2-5; 7 bases map to TRBD2. Germline assignment: CDR1 SGHVS and CDR2 FNYEAQ. The CDR3 totals 16 residues. V dropped 4 bases and J dropped 4; count of bases not matched to a gene: 12.

For the CDR3, the DNA is TGTGCCAGCTCGACAGGGATAGAGGCTGGCTACACCTTC. This translates into CASSTGIEAGYTF. The chain recombines TRBV18 with TRBJ1-2; 7 bases match TRBD1. With V trimmed by 6 bases and J by 7 bases, 8 bases remained unmatched. This CDR3 is 13 amino acids long. The germline V gene encodes CDR1 KGHSH and CDR2 LQKENI.

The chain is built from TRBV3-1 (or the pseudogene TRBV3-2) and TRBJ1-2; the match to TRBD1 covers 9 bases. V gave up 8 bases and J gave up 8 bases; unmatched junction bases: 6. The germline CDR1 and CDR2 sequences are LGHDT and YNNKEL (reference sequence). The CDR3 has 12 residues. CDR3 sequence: CASGQGSWGYTF. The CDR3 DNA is TGTGCCAGCGGACAGGGGTCCTGGGGCTACACCTTC.

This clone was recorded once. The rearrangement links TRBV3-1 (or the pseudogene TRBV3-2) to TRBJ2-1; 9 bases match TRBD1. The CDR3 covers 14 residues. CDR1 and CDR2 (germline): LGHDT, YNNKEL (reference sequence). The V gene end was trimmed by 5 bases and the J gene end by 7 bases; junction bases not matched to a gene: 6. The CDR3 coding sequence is TGTGCCAGCAGCGTACAGGGGGCTGGGAATGAGCAGTTCTTC. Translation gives CASSVQGAGNEQFF.